Sequencing of this T cell receptor (beta chain) was carried out in a study of monozygotic twins with inflammatory bowel disease. Study results and caveats: Using the inverse Simpson index, IBD patients had lower TCRbeta diversity than healthy co-twins. The analysis yielded no support for one strong signal or clonotype associated with IBD. Twin concordance left repertoire similarity unchanged, with limited power a possible explanation for this lack of difference.

With respect to this clonotype: The antigen is unknown.

This CDR3 spans 14 amino acids. Samples each yielded cDNA through eight separate reactions. From its re-call of the 5' RACE reads, TCRdb lists each CDR3 protein once, without DNA. The sample holds 200,000 to 250,000 distinct CDR3 sequences. The chain couples TRBV12-3 or TRBV12-4 to TRBJ1-2; TCRdb outputs TRBD1, but without DNA this stays unchecked. The sequenced sample consisted of blood. This receptor was taken from a human donor with ulcerative colitis or Crohn's disease, or a healthy co-twin of an affected twin (not recorded which). The CDR3 region is CASRRQVSNYGYTF.